Here is one T cell receptor (beta chain) with its context. Sequenced by immunoSEQ multiplex PCR; TCRdb stores in-frame clones only, minus some. The sample has under 200,000 clones; roughly 83% are singletons. The data were taken from a study of blood T cell repertoires in COVID-19. At the level of the study: PBMCs, B-cell-depleted T cells, or T cells were the source of the cDNA or gDNA that made up the material.

The CDR3 totals 15 residues. CDR1 SGHRS and CDR2 YFSETQ come from the germline V gene. Trimming took 5 bases from V and 3 from J; bases not matched to a gene: 9. The chain combines TRBV5-1 with TRBJ2-5; 8 bases agree with TRBD1. The specimen sequenced was peripheral blood. The origin of this receptor is a man younger than 35 with active or convalescent COVID-19. The CDR3 is CASSLWQGAEETQYF. In DNA form, the CDR3 reads TGCGCCAGCAGTTTGTGGCAGGGGGCTGAAGAGACCCAGTACTTC.